A selection of T cell receptor beta chains follows, all from one sample in a study of human T cells and chemical hapten exposure. TCRdb fed the RACE reads into MiXCR, producing one record per CDR3 protein. Found here are some 180,000 distinct CDR3 sequences, around 25% of them singletons; the top ten hold approximately 2.5%. Sequenced here: whole blood, sampled in connection with sensitization to the hapten diphenylcyclopropenone (DPC). Every receptor here comes from a woman in her thirties or forties with alopecia areata. Some clones in this sample may be carry-over from other donors' samples. Each CDR3 is given with its conserved first and last residue. Each record gives: clone size, J gene, D gene, V gene, CDR3 DNA, CDR3 protein. D genes are given only for firm matches. Rows may omit the clone size; those that give it use once, few, many or a size class.

few	TRBJ2-7	TRBD2	TRBV5-1	TGCGCCAGCAGTAGCGGGAGGGTCGGTTACGAGCAGTACTTC	CASSSGRVGYEQYF
NA	TRBJ1-2	NA	TRBV6-2/TRBV6-3	TGTGCCAGCAGTTACCAAAACAATCGCCAATATTTCTTC	CASSYQNNRQYFF
few	TRBJ1-1	NA	TRBV2	TGTGCCAGCAGCGGAAGGGTACATAACACTGAAGCTTTCTTT	CASSGRVHNTEAFF
NA	TRBJ1-1	NA	TRBV7-9	TGTGCCAGCAGCTTACTTCAGGCTGAAGCTTTCTTT	CASSLLQAEAFF
NA	TRBJ2-1	NA	TRBV11-2	TGTGCCAGCAATCTTTACAATGAGCAGTTCTTC	CASNLYNEQFF
NA	TRBJ2-2	TRBD1	TRBV20-1	TGCAGTGCTTTTGGACAGGAGAACACCGGGGAGCTGTTTTTT	CSAFGQENTGELFF
NA	TRBJ1-1	NA	TRBV7-2	TGTGCCAGCAGCCTGCGACAGGCAAACACTGAAGCTTTCTTT	CASSLRQANTEAFF
few	TRBJ2-3	TRBD2	TRBV6-5	TGTGCCAGCAGTTACCCCGTCCTTGCGGGAGCTTTAGATACGCAGTATTTT	CASSYPVLAGALDTQYF
few	TRBJ2-3	TRBD2	TRBV7-9	TGTGCCAGCAGCCACGAGACTAGCGGCACAGATACGCAGTATTTT	CASSHETSGTDTQYF
few	TRBJ2-2	NA	TRBV11-1	TGTGCCAGCAGCTCCTCCCTTCGCACCGGGGAGCTGTTTTTT	CASSSSLRTGELFF
few	TRBJ2-7	TRBD1	TRBV7-2	TGTGCCAGCAGCCGTCTGCAGGGGGCAGGGGCCTACGAGCAGTACTTC	CASSRLQGAGAYEQYF
many	TRBJ2-7	NA	TRBV7-2	TGTGCCAGCAGCGGCCACGAGCAGTACTTC	CASSGHEQYF
NA	TRBJ2-5	NA	TRBV9	TGTGCCAGCAGCGTAGATGAGGGTGTCGGAGAGACCCAGTACTTC	CASSVDEGVGETQYF
NA	TRBJ2-3	NA	TRBV20-1	TGCAGTGCTCCAATAGGGTTGAGCACAGATACGCAGTATTTT	CSAPIGLSTDTQYF
NA	TRBJ1-2	NA	TRBV29-1	TGCAGCGTTGAAGCTGGGGGGACGCACATAAATGGCTACACCTTC	CSVEAGGTHINGYTF
many	TRBJ2-1	TRBD2	TRBV29-1	TGCAGCGTTGGAAGCGGGACCAGCTCCTACAATGAGCAGTTCTTC	CSVGSGTSSYNEQFF
NA	TRBJ2-7	TRBD1	TRBV6-1	TGTGCCAGCAGTGAATTATTGGGACAGGGCTACGAGCAGTACTTC	CASSELLGQGYEQYF
NA	TRBJ1-6	TRBD1	TRBV4-1	TGCGCCAGCAGCCAGGTTTCCGGGACAGATAATTCACCCCTCCACTTT	CASSQVSGTDNSPLHF
NA	TRBJ1-1	NA	TRBV7-8	TGTGCCAGCAGCTTAGGGTCGACAACCACTGAAGCTTTCTTT	CASSLGSTTTEAFF
NA	TRBJ2-1	NA	TRBV29-1	TGCAGCGTTGACATGGGAGGTAATGAGCAGTTCTTC	CSVDMGGNEQFF
few	TRBJ1-1	TRBD1	TRBV7-9	TGTGCCAGCAGCTTTTCACAGGGGCCTTTTGCTGAAGCTTTCTTT	CASSFSQGPFAEAFF
NA	TRBJ1-5	TRBD1	TRBV6-5	TGTGCCAGCAGCAAGGGGGCACATAGCAATCAGCCCCAGCATTTT	CASSKGAHSNQPQHF